The entry that follows covers one T cell receptor (beta chain) sequence. This record belongs to a study of OX40 agonist ivuxolimab in advanced cancers. Data came from immunoSEQ multiplex PCR; TCRdb stores just in-frame clones and leaves some out. The sample records about 26,000 clones, around 79% being singletons. The V segment lost 5 bases and the J segment 5 bases; nucleotides outside the gene matches: 7. The CDR3 contains 14 residues. Germline loops: CDR1 PRHDT, CDR2 FYEKMQ (reference sequence). This clonotype was sampled from an adult with an advanced solid tumor such as melanoma, head and neck, liver or kidney cancer. The sequencing used CD4+ or CD8+ T cells sorted from blood, collected in a trial of the OX40 agonist ivuxolimab. The rearrangement joins TRBV13 to TRBJ2-3, with TRBD2 matching over 7 bases. The CDR3 is CASSTSEGEDTQYF. The CDR3 coding sequence is TGTGCCAGCAGCACTAGCGAAGGGGAAGATACGCAGTATTTT.